Listed here are 14 T cell receptor beta chains from one sample, sequenced in a study of blood T cells in healthy people across ages. For the second PCR, which ran for roughly 6 to 12 cycles, a sample-barcoded 5' primer and a J-beta primer mix were used. From the 5' RACE reads, TCRdb called clonotypes with MiXCR, one entry per CDR3 protein. The data contain approximately 810,000 distinct CDR3 sequences, 29% of them seen just once; the ten biggest clones take up approximately 15%. The sequenced sample consisted of blood. Every receptor here comes from a woman older than 75 in good health.

For this clonotype: One end of the junction is discordant with germline, which a read error may explain. The gene calls are TRBV5-5 and TRBJ1-2; D is ambiguous. This CDR3 is 11 amino acids long. The V gene's germline CDR1 is SGHKS and CDR2 YYEKEE (reference sequence). The CDR3 coding sequence is TGTACCAGCAGGCAGAACTATGGCTACACCTTC. Translated, it gives CTSRQNYGYTF.

This clonotype was found a few times. This chain uses TRBV4-1 with TRBJ1-5; D possibly corresponds to TRBD1 (6 bases). The V and J ends lost 3 bases and 6 bases respectively, with 24 bases between them. The germline CDR1 and CDR2 sequences are MGHRA and YSYEKL. The CDR3 length is 18 residues. The DNA of the CDR3 is TGCGCCAGCAGCCATCAATACAGGGCAGAGGGTTTGGGTCAGCCCCAGCATTTT. Its translation is CASSHQYRAEGLGQPQHF.

This clonotype was observed many times. This chain joins TRBV29-1 and TRBJ2-3, with D perhaps given as TRBD1 or TRBD2 (6 bases each). Trimming shortened V by 0 bases and J by 4 bases, and 8 bases separated the two germline ends. The CDR3 runs 13 residues. Germline values: CDR1 SQVTM, CDR2 ANQGSEA. CDR3 DNA sequence: TGCAGCGTTGAAGATGGGGGGCCAGATACGCAGTATTTT. As protein: CSVEDGGPDTQYF.

This clonotype was observed many times. The V and J genes are TRBV18 and TRBJ2-3, with TRBD1 as a possible D gene (5 bases). The CDR3 has 13 residues. From germline, CDR1 is KGHSH and CDR2 LQKENI. Trimming took off 2 bases at V and 3 bases at J, with 6 bases between the two ends. The CDR3 nucleotides are TGTGCCAGCTCACCAAGGACAACAGATACGCAGTATTTT. Protein: CASSPRTTDTQYF.

This clonotype turned up a few times. At one boundary the junction diverges from the germline segment, which might be a read error. This sequence joins TRBV7-9 and TRBJ1-1; D ambiguous. The CDR3 runs 14 residues. Germline CDR1 and CDR2: SEHNR and FQNEAQ (reference sequence). CDR3 residues: CTSTPTGDWTEAFF. CDR3 nucleotides: TGTACCAGCACCCCTACCGGAGATTGGACTGAAGCTTTCTTT.

The CDR3 DNA sequence: TGTACCAGCAGCTCTGGTCTCAATACGCAGTATTTT. Protein sequence: CTSSSGLNTQYF. The chain is built from TRBV7-2 and TRBJ2-3; D gene ambiguous. V lost 4 bases to trimming and J lost 7 bases, with 9 bases between them. The CDR3 contains 12 residues. The germline CDR1 and CDR2 sequences are SGHTA and FQGNSA.

The chain uses TRBV7-2 and TRBJ1-5, with 8 bases identical to TRBD1. The CDR3 runs to 15 residues. With V trimmed by 5 bases and J by 2 bases, 5 bases remained unmatched. Germline loops: CDR1 SGHTA, CDR2 FQGNSA. The CDR3 loop reads CASSKAGQGNQPQHF. DNA of the CDR3: TGTGCCAGCAGCAAAGCGGGACAGGGCAATCAGCCCCAGCATTTT.

In this sample, this clonotype turned up many times. This rearrangement joins TRBV5-6 to TRBJ2-7; D may be TRBD1 (6 bases). The CDR3 has 14 amino acids. Trimming cost V 0 bases and J 5 bases, with 12 bases left between them. The germline gives CDR1 SGHDT, CDR2 YYEEEE. CDR3 protein: CASSLVAGVDEQYF. The CDR3 coding sequence is TGTGCCAGCAGCTTGGTGGCAGGGGTAGACGAGCAGTACTTC.

This clonotype was counted ten times or more. The CDR3 loop is CASSLRGETGYTF. CDR3 DNA sequence: TGTGCCAGCAGCCTGCGAGGCGAGACTGGCTACACCTTC. The rearrangement links TRBV7-9 to TRBJ1-2; D not resolved. Germline V gene data show CDR1 as SEHNR and CDR2 as FQNEAQ (reference sequence). Trimming removed 5 bases from V and 7 bases from J, with 14 bases in between. The length of the CDR3 is 13 residues. The full variable domain, with the rest looked up from reference TRBV7-9 and TRBJ1-2, is DTGVSQNPRHKITKRGQNVTFRCDPISEHNRLYWYRQTLGQGPEFLTYFQNEAQLEKSRLLSDRFSAERPKGSFSTLEIQRTEQGDSAMYLCASSLRGETGYTFGSGTRLTVV.

This clonotype has a handful of counts. V gene TRBV28 combines with J gene TRBJ1-1; D remains ambiguous. Germline assignment: CDR1 MDHEN and CDR2 SYDVKM. This CDR3 comprises 12 residues. V shed 1 base and J shed 8 bases, with 8 bases lying between them. Here the CDR3 reads CASSLSPREAFF. CDR3 bases: TGTGCCAGCAGTTTATCCCCGAGAGAAGCTTTCTTT.

This clonotype was counted only a few times. A much larger clone lies a single base off, so this may be a read error. The chain links TRBV7-2 to TRBJ1-4; weak D call: TRBD1 (6 bases). The CDR3 is 14 residues long. Germline CDR1 reads SGHTA; CDR2 reads FQGNSA. CDR3 loop: CASGLETGRGKLFF. The CDR3, as DNA: TGTGCCAGCGGCTTAGAAACAGGGAGGGGAAAACTGTTTTTT.

This clonotype was seen ten or more times. The chain combines TRBV9 with TRBJ2-3; a possible D gene is TRBD1 (8 bases). The length of the CDR3 is 17 residues. Germline V lookup: CDR1 SGDLS, CDR2 YYNGEE. Trimming took 1 base from V and 3 from J, leaving 18 bases between them. The CDR3 loop is CASSVTQQQGGTDTQYF. CDR3 sequence (DNA): TGTGCCAGCAGCGTAACTCAGCAACAGGGGGGGACAGATACGCAGTATTTT.

This clonotype was found once. The genes are TRBV11-3 and TRBJ2-3; 8 bases agree with TRBD1. Germline V CDR1 and CDR2: SGHNT, YENEEA. The V and J ends lost 4 bases and 8 bases, in that order; junction bases with no gene match: 8. The CDR3 loop spans 14 amino acids. CDR3 nucleotides: TGTGCCAGCAGCTATGGACAGGGAGTTGGTACGCAGTATTTT. Translating gives CASSYGQGVGTQYF.

This clonotype was seen repeatedly, ten times or more. The chain has TRBV4-2 and TRBJ2-1, with 8 bases identical to TRBD2. Losses at the gene ends were 6 bases for V and 7 bases for J; bases not matched to a gene: 11. Germline V gene lookup returns CDR1 LGHNA and CDR2 YNFKEQ. This CDR3 has 15 amino acids. CDR3 region: CASRASGSQGNEQFF. The CDR3 bases are TGTGCCAGCAGGGCTAGCGGGTCTCAGGGGAATGAGCAGTTCTTC.